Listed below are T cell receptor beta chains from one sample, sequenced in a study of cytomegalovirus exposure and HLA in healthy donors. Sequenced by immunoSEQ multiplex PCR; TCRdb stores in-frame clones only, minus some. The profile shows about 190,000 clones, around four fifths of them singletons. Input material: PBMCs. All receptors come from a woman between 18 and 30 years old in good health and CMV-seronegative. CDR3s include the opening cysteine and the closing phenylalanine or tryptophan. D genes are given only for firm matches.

CDR3aa: CASSPGLRNEQFF
d_gene: NA
len: 13
v_gene: TRBV7-9
j_gene: TRBJ2-1

CDR3aa: CASSEARTALYEQYF
d_gene: NA
len: 15
v_gene: TRBV6-1
j_gene: TRBJ2-7

CDR3aa: CASNAGGRVTGELFF
d_gene: TRBD2
len: 15
v_gene: TRBV27
j_gene: TRBJ2-2

CDR3aa: CASSLWDSDYNEQFF
d_gene: TRBD1
len: 15
v_gene: TRBV28
j_gene: TRBJ2-1

CDR3aa: CASSQEVQGVNEKLFF
d_gene: TRBD1
len: 16
v_gene: TRBV4-1
j_gene: TRBJ1-4

CDR3aa: CASSGQGAMDSPLHF
d_gene: TRBD1
len: 15
v_gene: TRBV19
j_gene: TRBJ1-6

CDR3aa: CASNVGGRETEAFF
d_gene: NA
len: 14
v_gene: TRBV19
j_gene: TRBJ1-1

CDR3aa: CASSPALGGNEQFF
d_gene: NA
len: 14
v_gene: TRBV5-4
j_gene: TRBJ2-1

CDR3aa: CSVGGGRSGANVLTF
d_gene: NA
len: 15
v_gene: TRBV29-1
j_gene: TRBJ2-6

CDR3aa: CASSPGGVLEQYF
d_gene: TRBD2
len: 13
v_gene: TRBV27
j_gene: TRBJ2-7

CDR3aa: CASGDNRGGYTF
d_gene: NA
len: 12
v_gene: TRBV10-1
j_gene: TRBJ1-2